This T cell receptor beta chain stems from a study of blood T cell repertoires in COVID-19. Turning to the study itself: Acute and convalescent COVID-19 samples came from the United States, Italy and Spain. In each case, the material was cDNA or gDNA derived from T cells, B-cell-depleted T cells, or PBMCs.

Per the original data handling: Estimation of nucleated cell counts relied on the amplification of reference gene primers. Sequencing used immunoSEQ multiplex PCR; TCRdb keeps in-frame clones, though not all of them. D and trimming were read from the DNA, whereas the V and J calls and clone size are those reported in that table. Of 92,000 or so clones listed, around 88% are singletons. This CDR3 spans 16 amino acids. Germline assignment: CDR1 LNHNV and CDR2 YYDKDF (reference sequence). Between the trimmed V and J ends, which lost 1 base and 0 bases, there was a span of 13 bases. This receptor was taken from a man aged 55-75 years with acute or convalescent COVID-19. The sample comprised peripheral blood. This chain links TRBV15 with TRBJ2-7; D may be TRBD2 (6 bases). The CDR3 reads CATSRVAVGGSYEQYF. The CDR3 DNA follows: TGTGCCACCAGCAGAGTAGCGGTGGGGGGCTCCTACGAGCAGTACTTC.